This T cell receptor beta chain derives from a study of T cell responses to AZD1222 COVID-19 vaccine. Overall study findings and caveats: Of spike-specific TCRs, nearly half reportedly target regions left unmutated in variants. Spike regions recognized by vaccine-associated CD4 TCRs spanned the protein, led by 160-218 and 743-854. White British donors predominated, females outnumbered males, and clonal diversity was possibly underestimated. Baseline seropositives among AZD1222 recipients totaled only 5 to 7.

Assay used: immunoSEQ multiplex PCR; TCRdb lists only in-frame clones, some missing. The sample lists roughly 130,000 clones; roughly 87% were seen once. Losses at the gene ends were 0 bases for V and 15 bases for J; bases not matched to a gene: 11. Germline V gene data show CDR1 as LGHNA and CDR2 as YSLEER. This CDR3 has 14 residues. As regards this clone: No antigen is known for it.

Material: peripheral blood, obtained on day 0 of AZD1222 vaccination. This sequence originates from an adult in good health. V is TRBV4-3 and J is TRBJ2-1; TRBD2 matches 7 bases. The CDR3 DNA reads TGCGCCAGCAGCCAAGATAGGGAGGGGCCAGATAGGTTCTTC. It specifies CASSQDREGPDRFF.